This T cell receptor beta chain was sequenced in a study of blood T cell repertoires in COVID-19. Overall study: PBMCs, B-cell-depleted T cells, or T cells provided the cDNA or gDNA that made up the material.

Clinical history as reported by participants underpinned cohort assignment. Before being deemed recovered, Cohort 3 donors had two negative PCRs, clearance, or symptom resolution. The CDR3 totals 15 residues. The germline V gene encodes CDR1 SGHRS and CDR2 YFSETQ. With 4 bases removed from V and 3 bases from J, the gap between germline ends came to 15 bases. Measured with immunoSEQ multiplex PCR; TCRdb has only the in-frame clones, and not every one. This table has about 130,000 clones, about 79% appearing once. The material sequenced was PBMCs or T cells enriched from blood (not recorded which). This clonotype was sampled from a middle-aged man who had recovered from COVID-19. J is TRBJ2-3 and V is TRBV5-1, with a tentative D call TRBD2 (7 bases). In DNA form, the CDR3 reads TGCGCCAGCAGCCCGCAGGGGAGGGGAACAGATACGCAGTATTTT. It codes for CASSPQGRGTDTQYF.